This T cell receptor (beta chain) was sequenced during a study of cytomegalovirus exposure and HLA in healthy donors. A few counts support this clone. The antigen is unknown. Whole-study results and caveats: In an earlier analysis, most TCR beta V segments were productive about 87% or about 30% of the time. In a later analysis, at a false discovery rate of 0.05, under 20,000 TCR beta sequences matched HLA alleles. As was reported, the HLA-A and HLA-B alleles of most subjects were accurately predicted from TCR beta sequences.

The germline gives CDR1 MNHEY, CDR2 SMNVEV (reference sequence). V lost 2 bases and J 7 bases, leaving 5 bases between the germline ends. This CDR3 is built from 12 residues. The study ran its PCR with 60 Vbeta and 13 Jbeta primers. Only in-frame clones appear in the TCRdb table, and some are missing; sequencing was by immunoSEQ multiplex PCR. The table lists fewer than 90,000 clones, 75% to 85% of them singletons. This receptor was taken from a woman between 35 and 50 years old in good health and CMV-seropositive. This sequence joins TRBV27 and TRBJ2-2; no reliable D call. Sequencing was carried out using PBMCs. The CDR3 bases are TGTGCCAGCAGTTTACTCGGCGGGGAGCTGTTTTTT. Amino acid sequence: CASSLLGGELFF.